This is a list of T cell receptor beta chains from one sample in a study of blood T cell repertoires in COVID-19. Measured with immunoSEQ multiplex PCR; TCRdb has only the in-frame clones, and not every one. The sample comprises about 59,000 clones, about 93% of which are singletons, and about 15% rests with the top ten. Sequenced: peripheral blood. These receptors originate from a man aged 80 or over with acute or convalescent COVID-19. CDR3s include the opening cysteine and the closing phenylalanine or tryptophan. Each record gives: clone size, V gene, J gene, D gene, CDR3 DNA, CDR3 protein. D genes are given only for firm matches. Clone sizes are given selectively: once, few, many, or a class where the clone is expanded.

-	TRBV30	TRBJ2-5	-	TGTGCCTGGAGTGTCAGGGGAGTCCGTGGCGTGGAGACCCAGTACTTC	CAWSVRGVRGVETQYF
-	TRBV10-1	TRBJ1-4	TRBD1	TGCGCCAGCAGGAGGACAGGGGAAAATGAAAAACTGTTTTTT	CASRRTGENEKLFF
once	TRBV21-1	TRBJ2-3	-	TGTGCCAGCAGGCGACAGACTCACACAGATACGCAGTATTTT	CASRRQTHTDTQYF
-	TRBV6-5	TRBJ1-5	-	TGTGCCAGCAGGGGCAGCCCGAGCAATCAGCCCCAGCATTTT	CASRGSPSNQPQHF
once	TRBV6-5	TRBJ1-3	-	TGTGCCAGCAGTTACTCATCTAGCTCTGGAAACACCATATATTTT	CASSYSSSSGNTIYF
-	TRBV18	TRBJ2-7	-	TGTGCCAGCTCGCCGACAGAGTACGAGCAGTACTTC	CASSPTEYEQYF
-	TRBV6-6	TRBJ2-5	-	TGTGCCAGCAACGAGCGGGCGGGACAAGAGACCCAGTACTTC	CASNERAGQETQYF
-	TRBV7-2	TRBJ2-3	TRBD2	TGTGCCAGCAGACCTCGGACTAGCGGGGGAGATACGCAGTATTTT	CASRPRTSGGDTQYF
-	TRBV19	TRBJ1-1	TRBD1	TGTGCCAGTAGCCCGGACAGGGGGGCGAATACTGAAGCTTTCTTT	CASSPDRGANTEAFF
once	TRBV12-1	TRBJ2-3	-	TGTGCCAGCAGCTTTGACCCCGGGACTAGCGGGGGGACCACAGATACGCAGTATTTT	CASSFDPGTSGGTTDTQYF
-	TRBV5-4	TRBJ1-2	TRBD1	TGTGCCAGCAGCTTGGTAGGGGGACAGACTTTCTATGGCTACACCTTC	CASSLVGGQTFYGYTF
-	TRBV5-1	TRBJ2-1	TRBD1	TGCGCCAGCAGCTCCGGGACAGACTCCTACAATGAGCAGTTCTTC	CASSSGTDSYNEQFF
-	TRBV19	TRBJ1-4	TRBD1	TGTGCCAGTACCCCGGGGGGACAGGGGGATGAAAAACTGTTTTTT	CASTPGGQGDEKLFF
-	TRBV24-1	TRBJ2-1	-	TGTGCCACCAGTGATTTCGTTGAGCAGTTCTTC	CATSDFVEQFF
-	TRBV5-1	TRBJ1-2	TRBD1	TGCGCCAGCTCTCGGACAGGGGGCGGATCGAACTATGGCTACACCTTC	CASSRTGGGSNYGYTF
-	TRBV7-9	TRBJ2-1	-	TGTGCCAGCAGCCCTAGTAGCTCCTACAATGAGCAGTTCTTC	CASSPSSSYNEQFF
once	TRBV6-1	TRBJ2-4	TRBD2	TGTGCCAGCAGTGACGGGGGGGGGATAAACATTCAGTACTTC	CASSDGGGINIQYF
-	TRBV11-2	TRBJ2-1	-	TGTGCCAGCAGCCCAACTAGGGCCAGCTCCTACAATGAGCAGTTCTTC	CASSPTRASSYNEQFF
once	TRBV9	TRBJ2-5	-	TGTGCCAGCAGCGTAGGGGGTCGGGGTACTGGAGAGACCCAGTACTTC	CASSVGGRGTGETQYF